The table lists the clone carrying this TCR beta chain with many counts. As yet, its antigen is unknown. One entry per CDR3 protein results from TCRdb running MiXCR on the PCR reads. There are around 100,000 distinct CDR3 sequences in the sample; 35% occur only once, and about 9.7% lies in the top ten. Each library that profiled naive CD8 cells came from around 18,000 to 910,000 sorted cells with 10%, 30% or 50% RNA. The data stem from a study of molecular identifiers for immune sequencing clone quantification. Study-level points and caveats: Clones that exceeded 20 RNA copies held over 98% of effector molecules, yet under 1% in naive cells.

The TCR comes from a human donor in good health. Some libraries in this study had Jurkat cell RNA spiked in. Sequenced input: naive CD8+ T cells from blood, with Jurkat cell RNA spiked in. Subset of the sample: FACS-sorted CD8+CD4-CCR7+CD45RA+ naive T cells.

The chain's CDR3 is CASSFSIDRFLNQPQHF. DNA of the CDR3: TGTGCCAGCAGTTTCTCCATCGACAGGTTTCTCAATCAGCCCCAGCATTTT. The chain joins TRBV28 to TRBJ1-5, with D possibly TRBD1 on 6 matching bases. The CDR3 has 17 residues. Trimming shortened V by 3 bases and J by 3 bases, and 18 bases separated the two germline ends. Per germline, CDR1 MDHEN and CDR2 SYDVKM.